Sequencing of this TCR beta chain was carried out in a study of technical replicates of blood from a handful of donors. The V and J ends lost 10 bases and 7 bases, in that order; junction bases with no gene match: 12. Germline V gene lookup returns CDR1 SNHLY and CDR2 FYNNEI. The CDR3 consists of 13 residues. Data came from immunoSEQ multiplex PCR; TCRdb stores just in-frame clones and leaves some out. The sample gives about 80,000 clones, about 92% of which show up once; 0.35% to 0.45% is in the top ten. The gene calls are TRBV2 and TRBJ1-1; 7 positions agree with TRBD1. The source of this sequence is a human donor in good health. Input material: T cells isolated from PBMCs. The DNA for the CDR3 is TGTGCCACCCTAGGGGGCGGAATGGTTGAAGCTTTCTTT. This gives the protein CATLGGGMVEAFF.